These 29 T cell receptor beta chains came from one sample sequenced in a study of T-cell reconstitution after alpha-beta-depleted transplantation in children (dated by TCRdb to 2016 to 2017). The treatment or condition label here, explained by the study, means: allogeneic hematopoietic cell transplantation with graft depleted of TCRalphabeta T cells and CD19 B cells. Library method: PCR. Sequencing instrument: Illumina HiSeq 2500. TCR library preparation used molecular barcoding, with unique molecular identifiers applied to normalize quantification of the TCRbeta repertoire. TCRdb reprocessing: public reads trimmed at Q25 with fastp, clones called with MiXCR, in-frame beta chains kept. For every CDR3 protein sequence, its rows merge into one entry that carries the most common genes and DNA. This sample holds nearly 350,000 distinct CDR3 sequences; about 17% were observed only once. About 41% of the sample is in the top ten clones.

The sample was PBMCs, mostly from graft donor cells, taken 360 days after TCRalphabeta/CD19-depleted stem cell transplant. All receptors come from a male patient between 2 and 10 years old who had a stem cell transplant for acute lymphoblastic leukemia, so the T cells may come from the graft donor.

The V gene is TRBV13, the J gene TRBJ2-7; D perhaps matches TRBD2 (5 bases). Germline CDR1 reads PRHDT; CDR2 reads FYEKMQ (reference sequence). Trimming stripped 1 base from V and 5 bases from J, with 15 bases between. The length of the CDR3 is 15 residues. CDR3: CASSLDGLALNEQYF. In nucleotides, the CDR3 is TGTGCCAGCAGCTTAGATGGCCTAGCTCTGAACGAGCAGTACTTC.

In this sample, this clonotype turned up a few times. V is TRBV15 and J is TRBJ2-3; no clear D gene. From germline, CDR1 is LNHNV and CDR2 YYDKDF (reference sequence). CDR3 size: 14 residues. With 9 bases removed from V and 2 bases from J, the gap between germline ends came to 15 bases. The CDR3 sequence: CATASGQNTDTQYF. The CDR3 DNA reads TGTGCCACAGCCTCGGGCCAAAACACAGATACGCAGTATTTT.

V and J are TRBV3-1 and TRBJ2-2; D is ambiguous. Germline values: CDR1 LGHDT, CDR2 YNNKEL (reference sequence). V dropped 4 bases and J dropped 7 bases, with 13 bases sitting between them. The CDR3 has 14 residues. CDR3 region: CASSRWTGDGELFF. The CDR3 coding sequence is TGTGCCAGCAGCCGCTGGACCGGCGACGGGGAGCTGTTTTTT. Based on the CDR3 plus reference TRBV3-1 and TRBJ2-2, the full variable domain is DTAVSQTPKYLVTQMGNDKSIKCEQNLGHDTMYWYKQDSKKFLKIMFSYNNKELIINETVPNRFSPKSPDKAHLNLHINSLELGDSAVYFCASSRWTGDGELFFGEGSRLTVL.

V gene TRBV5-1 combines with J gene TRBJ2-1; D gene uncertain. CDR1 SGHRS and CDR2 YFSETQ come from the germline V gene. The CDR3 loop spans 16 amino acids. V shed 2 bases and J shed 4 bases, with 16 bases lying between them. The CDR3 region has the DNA TGCGCCAGCAGCTTCATTCCTGCCCCCGGATACAATGAGCAGTTCTTC. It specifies CASSFIPAPGYNEQFF.

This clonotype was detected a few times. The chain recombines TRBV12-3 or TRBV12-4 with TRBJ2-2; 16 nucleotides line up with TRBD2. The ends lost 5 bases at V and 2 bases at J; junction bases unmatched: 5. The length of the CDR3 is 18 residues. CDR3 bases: TGTGCCAGCAGTGGGGGACTAGCGGGAGGGCCTAACACCGGGGAGCTGTTTTTT. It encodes CASSGGLAGGPNTGELFF.

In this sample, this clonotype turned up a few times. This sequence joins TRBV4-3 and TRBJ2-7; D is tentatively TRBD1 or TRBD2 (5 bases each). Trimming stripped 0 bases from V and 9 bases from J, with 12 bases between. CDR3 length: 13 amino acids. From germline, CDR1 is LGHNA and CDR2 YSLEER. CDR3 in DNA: TGCGCCAGCAGCCAAGATTCTGGGACGGGGCAGTACTTC. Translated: CASSQDSGTGQYF.

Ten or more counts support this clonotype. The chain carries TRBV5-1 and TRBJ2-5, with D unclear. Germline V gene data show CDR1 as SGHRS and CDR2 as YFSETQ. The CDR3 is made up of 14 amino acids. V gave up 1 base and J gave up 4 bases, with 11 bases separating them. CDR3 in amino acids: CASSLPQKLETQYF. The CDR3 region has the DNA TGCGCCAGCAGCTTGCCCCAGAAGTTAGAGACCCAGTACTTC.

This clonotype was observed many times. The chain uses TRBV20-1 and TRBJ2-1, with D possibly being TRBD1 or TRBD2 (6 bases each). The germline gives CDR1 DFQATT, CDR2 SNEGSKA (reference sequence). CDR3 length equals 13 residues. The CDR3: CSLTGGGYNEQFF. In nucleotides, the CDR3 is TGCAGCCTCACCGGAGGGGGCTACAATGAGCAGTTCTTC.

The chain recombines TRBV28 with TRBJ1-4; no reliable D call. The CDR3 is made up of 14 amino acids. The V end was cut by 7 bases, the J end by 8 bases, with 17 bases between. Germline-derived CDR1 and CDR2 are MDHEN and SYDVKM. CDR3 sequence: CASTAGSLGEKLFF. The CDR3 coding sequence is TGTGCCAGCACTGCCGGGAGTTTAGGCGAAAAACTGTTTTTT.

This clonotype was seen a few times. In DNA, the CDR3 is TGTGCCAGCAGCGTAGTCCCCTGGACTGGGGCCAACGTCCTGACTTTC. It specifies CASSVVPWTGANVLTF. This chain links TRBV9 with TRBJ2-6; no clear D gene. The CDR3 is 16 residues long. Germline V gene data show CDR1 as SGDLS and CDR2 as YYNGEE. V dropped 0 bases and J dropped 2 bases, with 9 bases sitting between them.

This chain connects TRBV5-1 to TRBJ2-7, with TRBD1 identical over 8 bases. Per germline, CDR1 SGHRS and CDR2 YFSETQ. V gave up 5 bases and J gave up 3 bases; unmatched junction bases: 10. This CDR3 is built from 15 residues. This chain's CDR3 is CASRFTLGQGYEQYF. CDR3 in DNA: TGCGCCAGCAGATTCACCCTCGGACAGGGCTACGAGCAGTACTTC.

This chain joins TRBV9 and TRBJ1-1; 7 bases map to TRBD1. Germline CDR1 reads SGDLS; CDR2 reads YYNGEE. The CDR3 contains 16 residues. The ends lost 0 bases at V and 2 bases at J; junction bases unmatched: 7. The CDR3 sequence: CASSVAATGPNTEAFF. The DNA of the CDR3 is TGTGCCAGCAGCGTAGCCGCGACAGGGCCTAACACTGAAGCTTTCTTT.

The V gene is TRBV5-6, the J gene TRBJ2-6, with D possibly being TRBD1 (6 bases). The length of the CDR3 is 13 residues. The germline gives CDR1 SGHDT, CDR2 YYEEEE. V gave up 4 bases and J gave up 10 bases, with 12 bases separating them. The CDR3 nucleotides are TGTGCCAGCAGCATGGGACAACCTAACGTCCTGACTTTC. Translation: CASSMGQPNVLTF.

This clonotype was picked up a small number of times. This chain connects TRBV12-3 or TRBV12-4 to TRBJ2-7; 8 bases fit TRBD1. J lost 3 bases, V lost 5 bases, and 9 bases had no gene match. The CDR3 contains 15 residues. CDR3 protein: CASSPGQGSDYEQYF. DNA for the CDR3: TGTGCCAGCAGTCCAGGACAGGGTTCGGACTACGAGCAGTACTTC.

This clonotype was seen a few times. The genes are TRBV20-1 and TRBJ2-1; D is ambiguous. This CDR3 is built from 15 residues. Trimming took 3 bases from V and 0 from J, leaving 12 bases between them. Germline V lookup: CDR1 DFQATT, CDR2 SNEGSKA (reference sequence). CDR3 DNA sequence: TGCAGTGCTAGCCAGTACGGAATCTCCTACAATGAGCAGTTCTTC. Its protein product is CSASQYGISYNEQFF.

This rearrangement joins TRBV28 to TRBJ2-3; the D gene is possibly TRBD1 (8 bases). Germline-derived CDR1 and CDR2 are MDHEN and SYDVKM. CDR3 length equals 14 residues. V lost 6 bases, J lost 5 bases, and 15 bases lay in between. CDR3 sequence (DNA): TGTGCCAGCAGCTCCAGCGGGACAGGAGATACGCAGTATTTT. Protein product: CASSSSGTGDTQYF.

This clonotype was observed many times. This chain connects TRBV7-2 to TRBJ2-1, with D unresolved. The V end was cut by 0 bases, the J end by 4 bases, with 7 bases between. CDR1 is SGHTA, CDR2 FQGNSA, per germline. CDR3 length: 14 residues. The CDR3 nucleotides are TGTGCCAGCAGCTTAGCCATCGGGTACAATGAGCAGTTCTTC. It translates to CASSLAIGYNEQFF.

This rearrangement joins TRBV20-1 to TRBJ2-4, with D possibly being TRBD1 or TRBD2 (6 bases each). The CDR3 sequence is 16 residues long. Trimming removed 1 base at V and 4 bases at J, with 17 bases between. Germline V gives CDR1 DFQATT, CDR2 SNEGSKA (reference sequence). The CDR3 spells CSARAGWGAQKNIQYF. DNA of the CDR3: TGCAGTGCTAGAGCGGGTTGGGGGGCCCAAAAAAACATTCAGTACTTC.

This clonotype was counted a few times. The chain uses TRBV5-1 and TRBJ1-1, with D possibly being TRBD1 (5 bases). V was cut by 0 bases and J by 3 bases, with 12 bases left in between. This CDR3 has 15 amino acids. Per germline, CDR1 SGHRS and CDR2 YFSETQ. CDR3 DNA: TGCGCCAGCAGCTTGGTAGGCCAGGGATACACTGAAGCTTTCTTT. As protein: CASSLVGQGYTEAFF.

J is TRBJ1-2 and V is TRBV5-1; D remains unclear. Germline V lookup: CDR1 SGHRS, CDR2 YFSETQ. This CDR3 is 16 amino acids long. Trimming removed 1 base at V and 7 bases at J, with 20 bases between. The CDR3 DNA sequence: TGCGCCAGCAGCTTGCAGGTCGTGATGGCGTCAGCTGGCTACACCTTC. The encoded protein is CASSLQVVMASAGYTF.

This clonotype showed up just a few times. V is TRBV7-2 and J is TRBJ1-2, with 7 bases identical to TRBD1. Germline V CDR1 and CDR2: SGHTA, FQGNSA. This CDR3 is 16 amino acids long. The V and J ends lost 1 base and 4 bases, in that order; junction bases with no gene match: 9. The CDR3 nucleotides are TGTGCCAGCAGCTTAGAGGTTTGGGGACAGTCCTATGGCTACACCTTC. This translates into CASSLEVWGQSYGYTF.

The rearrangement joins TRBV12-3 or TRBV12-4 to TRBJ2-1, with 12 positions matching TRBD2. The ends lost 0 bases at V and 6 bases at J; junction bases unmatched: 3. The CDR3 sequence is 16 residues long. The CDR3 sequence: CASSLAGLAGSNEQFF. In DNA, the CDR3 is TGTGCCAGCAGTTTAGCCGGACTAGCGGGAAGCAATGAGCAGTTCTTC.

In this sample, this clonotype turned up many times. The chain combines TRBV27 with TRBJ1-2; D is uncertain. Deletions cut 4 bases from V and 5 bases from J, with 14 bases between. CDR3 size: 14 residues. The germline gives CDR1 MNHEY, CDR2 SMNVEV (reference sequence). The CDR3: CASSYKREFYGYTF. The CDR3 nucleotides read TGTGCCAGCAGTTACAAACGGGAATTTTATGGCTACACCTTC.

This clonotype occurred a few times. This CDR3 reads CASSLWRDRYYGYTF. Here the CDR3 DNA reads TGTGCCAGCAGTTTATGGCGGGACCGCTACTATGGCTACACCTTC. The chain is built from TRBV28 and TRBJ1-2; TRBD1 might be the D (5 bases). Between the trimmed V and J ends, which lost 0 bases and 3 bases, there was a span of 11 bases. Germline V CDR1 and CDR2: MDHEN, SYDVKM. The CDR3 has 15 residues.

The CDR3 DNA sequence: TGTGCCAGCGGTCGCGGGGAGACTCTCTACAATGAGCAGTTCTTC. This translates into CASGRGETLYNEQFF. The chain has TRBV6-1 and TRBJ2-1; a possible D gene is TRBD2 (6 bases). Looked up from germline, CDR1 is MNHNS and CDR2 is SASEGT. V was clipped by 8 bases and J by 3 bases, with 17 bases between them. There are 15 residues in the CDR3.

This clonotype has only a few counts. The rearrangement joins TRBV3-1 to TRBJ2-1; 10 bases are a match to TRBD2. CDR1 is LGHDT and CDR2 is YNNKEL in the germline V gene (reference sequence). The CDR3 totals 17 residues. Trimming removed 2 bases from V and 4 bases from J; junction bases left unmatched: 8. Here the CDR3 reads CASSQLPTSGVYNEQFF. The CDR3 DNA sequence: TGTGCCAGCAGCCAACTCCCCACTAGCGGGGTTTACAATGAGCAGTTCTTC.

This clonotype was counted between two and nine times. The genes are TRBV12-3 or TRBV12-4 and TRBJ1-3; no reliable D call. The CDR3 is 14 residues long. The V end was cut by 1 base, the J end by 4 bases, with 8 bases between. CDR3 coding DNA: TGTGCCAGCAGTTTAGGGACCTACGGAAACACCATATATTTT. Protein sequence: CASSLGTYGNTIYF.

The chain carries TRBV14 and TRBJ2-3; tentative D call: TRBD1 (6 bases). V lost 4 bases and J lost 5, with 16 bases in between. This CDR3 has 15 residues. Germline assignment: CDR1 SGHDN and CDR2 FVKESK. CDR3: CASSPLISRGDTQYF. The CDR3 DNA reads TGTGCCAGCAGCCCCCTAATAAGCAGGGGAGATACGCAGTATTTT. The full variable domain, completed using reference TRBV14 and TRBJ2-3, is EAGVTQFPSHSVIEKGQTVTLRCDPISGHDNLYWYRRVMGKEIKFLLHFVKESKQDESGMPNNRFLAERTGGTYSTLKVQPAELEDSGVYFCASSPLISRGDTQYFGPGTRLTVL.

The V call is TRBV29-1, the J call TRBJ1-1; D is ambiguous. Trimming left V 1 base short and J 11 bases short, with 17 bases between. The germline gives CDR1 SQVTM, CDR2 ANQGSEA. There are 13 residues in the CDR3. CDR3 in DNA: TGCAGCGTTGAAGTCCGGACTCAGGAATTTGCTTTCTTT. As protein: CSVEVRTQEFAFF.